This is a list of T cell receptor beta chains from one sample in a study of OX40 agonist ivuxolimab in advanced cancers. Sequencing was performed with immunoSEQ multiplex PCR; in TCRdb, only in-frame clones are kept and a portion is missing. The sample consists of 42,000 or so clones, about 86% of them appearing once. Here the sequenced sample was CD4+ or CD8+ T cells sorted from blood, taken in a trial of the OX40 agonist ivuxolimab. All receptors derive from an adult with an advanced solid tumor such as melanoma, head and neck, liver or kidney cancer. CDR3s include the opening cysteine and the closing phenylalanine or tryptophan. The order of the fields is V gene, clone size, D gene, J gene, CDR3 DNA, CDR3 protein. The D gene is left open where the match is weak. Size is stated for part of the rows, as once, few or many counts, or as a class when the clone is expanded.

TRBV7-9	-	-	TRBJ2-7	TGTGCCAGCAGCTTAGGGCCAGAGCAGTACTTC	CASSLGPEQYF
TRBV4-2	-	TRBD1	TRBJ1-6	TGTGCCAGCAGCCGGGGGGCTCCCGGGACAGCAAATTCACCCCTCCACTTT	CASSRGAPGTANSPLHF
TRBV10-3	once	-	TRBJ2-5	TGTGCCTCACAGGGCGGGATAGTCGGCCAAGAGACCCAGTACTTC	CASQGGIVGQETQYF
TRBV27	-	-	TRBJ2-7	TGTGCCAGCAGTCCTGGGACTTCCAGCTCCTACGAGCAGTACTTC	CASSPGTSSSYEQYF
TRBV11-2	-	TRBD1	TRBJ1-1	TGTGCCAGCAGCTTAGTATCGATAAGGACAGGGGCCACTGAAGCTTTCTTT	CASSLVSIRTGATEAFF
TRBV5-5	-	-	TRBJ2-1	TGTGCCAGCAGCCCCCAGGGGAGCCCCTACAATGAGCAGTTCTTC	CASSPQGSPYNEQFF
TRBV6-5	many	-	TRBJ1-4	TGTGCCAGCCGCTCTACGGTTACAACTAATGAAAAACTGTTTTTT	CASRSTVTTNEKLFF
TRBV9	-	-	TRBJ1-6	TGTGCCAGCAAAGGGAATAATTCACCCCTCCACTTT	CASKGNNSPLHF
TRBV5-4	-	TRBD1	TRBJ2-1	TGTGCCAGCAGCAGGGGACAGGGGGTCGATGAGCAGTTCTTC	CASSRGQGVDEQFF
TRBV7-2	-	-	TRBJ2-1	TGTGCCAGCAGCCCCTCGACTAGTCACAATGAGCAGTTCTTC	CASSPSTSHNEQFF
TRBV4-2	-	TRBD2	TRBJ2-2	TGTGCCAGCAGCCGACTAGCGGGGGCCCCTAACACCGGGGAGCTGTTTTTT	CASSRLAGAPNTGELFF
TRBV6-5	-	-	TRBJ2-2	TGTGCCAGCAGCTACTCGGGGGCGAACACCGGGGAGCTGTTTTTT	CASSYSGANTGELFF
TRBV11-1	-	-	TRBJ2-2	TGTGCCAGCAGCTTGTCAACGGGGTCCGGGGAGCTGTTTTTT	CASSLSTGSGELFF
TRBV7-6	-	TRBD1	TRBJ2-7	TGTGCCAGCAGCTTAGAACAGGGGGCGCTTTCGGCCGAGCAGTACTTC	CASSLEQGALSAEQYF
TRBV11-2	-	-	TRBJ1-2	TGTGCCAGCAGCTTAGAAGGATATGAACAGCTCCCCAATGGCTACACCTTC	CASSLEGYEQLPNGYTF
TRBV28	-	-	TRBJ1-1	TGTGCCAGCAGTTTGGTAGCGAACACTGAAGCTTTCTTT	CASSLVANTEAFF
TRBV7-2	-	-	TRBJ1-2	TGTGCCAGCAGCTCAACAGGGAACTATGGCTACACCTTC	CASSSTGNYGYTF
TRBV4-2	-	TRBD2	TRBJ2-3	TGTGCCAGCTCCCCTGGCGGGGGGGCCGGAGATACGCAGTATTTT	CASSPGGGAGDTQYF
TRBV7-2	-	-	TRBJ2-1	TGTGCCAGCAGAGACTATGAGCAGTTCTTC	CASRDYEQFF
TRBV6-1	-	-	TRBJ1-1	TGTGCCAGCAGTTCCGGGGCAGAAGCTTTCTTT	CASSSGAEAFF
TRBV6-5	-	-	TRBJ2-3	TGTGCCAGCAGCCTGACGGCCTACTCCTTGGATACGCAGTATTTT	CASSLTAYSLDTQYF
TRBV27	-	TRBD1	TRBJ1-2	TGTGCCAGCAGCCCCGGGACAGGGCCAGGTCTTGGCTACACCTTC	CASSPGTGPGLGYTF
TRBV7-8	-	-	TRBJ1-6	TGTGCCAGCAGCTTAGCGGGCAATTCACCCCTCCACTTT	CASSLAGNSPLHF
TRBV6-6	once	-	TRBJ1-1	TGTGCCAGCAGTCCCACAGCCACTGAAGCTTTCTTT	CASSPTATEAFF
TRBV11-2	-	-	TRBJ1-2	TGTGCCAGCAGCTCCTTAATAGGGCCCAGTTTCGGGACAAGCTATGGCTACACCTTC	CASSSLIGPSFGTSYGYTF
TRBV9	-	TRBD1	TRBJ1-2	TGTGCCAGCAGCACCACCGGGACAGGATATGGCTACACCTTC	CASSTTGTGYGYTF
TRBV28	-	-	TRBJ2-5	TGTGCCAGCAGCCTCCTCACAAGTAGCGGATACCAAGAGACCCAGTACTTC	CASSLLTSSGYQETQYF
TRBV9	-	TRBD2	TRBJ2-5	TGTGCCAGCAGCGTAGGAAGTAGCGGGGGGGCGGGAGAGACCCAGTACTTC	CASSVGSSGGAGETQYF
TRBV28	-	-	TRBJ1-1	TGTGCCAGCAGTACCCTTGTGAAGGGCACGAACACTGAAGCTTTCTTT	CASSTLVKGTNTEAFF
TRBV13	once	-	TRBJ1-5	TGTGCCAGCAAAAGGGGTCTTAATCAGCCCCAGCATTTT	CASKRGLNQPQHF
TRBV28	few	-	TRBJ1-4	TGTGCCAGCAGTCCATCCTCGGCGCCAAATGAAAAACTGTTTTTT	CASSPSSAPNEKLFF
TRBV6-7	few	TRBD1	TRBJ1-2	TGTGCCAGCAGCAGCCATTATATCGGACAGGCGAAAGGCTATGGCTACACCTTC	CASSSHYIGQAKGYGYTF
TRBV4-3	once	TRBD2	TRBJ2-1	TGCGCCAGCAGCCAAGATATGGTAGCGGGGGGTCTTTACAATGAGCAGTTCTTC	CASSQDMVAGGLYNEQFF
TRBV7-8	-	TRBD2	TRBJ2-1	TGTGCCAGCAGCTGGACAGCGGGGGGGCGAAATGAGCAGTTCTTC	CASSWTAGGRNEQFF
TRBV11-2	-	-	TRBJ2-7	TGTGCCAGCAGCTTAGAAGGGGGCTCCTACGAGCAGTACTTC	CASSLEGGSYEQYF
TRBV27	-	-	TRBJ2-7	TGTGCCAGCAGTTGGGGGGACAGCTCCTACGAGCAGTACTTC	CASSWGDSSYEQYF